This T cell receptor beta chain was identified during a study of blood T cell repertoires in COVID-19. On the study more broadly: The study drew acute and convalescent COVID-19 samples from the United States, Italy and Spain. T cells, B-cell-depleted T cells, or PBMCs provided the cDNA or gDNA that served as material.

V lost 0 bases to trimming and J lost 8 bases, with 19 bases between them. There are 16 residues in the CDR3. Germline lookup yields CDR1 LGHNA and CDR2 YNFKEQ. As handled by the study authors: Estimates of nucleated cell counts were drawn from the amplification of reference gene primers. The protocol was immunoSEQ multiplex PCR, while the TCRdb copy is restricted to in-frame clones and leaves out a portion. The V and J calls and clone size were taken over from that table, and D and trimming were inferred from the DNA. The data contain 300,000 to 400,000 clones, around 86% of them singletons. The J gene is TRBJ1-2, the V gene TRBV4-2; D is ambiguous. The sample taken for sequencing was peripheral blood. This clonotype was obtained from a human donor in a cohort sampled during active COVID-19. The DNA for the CDR3 is TGTGCCAGCAGCCAAGATTTTGCGGCAAAACTGGCAGGCTACACCTTC. This translates into CASSQDFAAKLAGYTF.